The clone carrying this T cell receptor (beta chain) was detected a few times. The germline V and J ends were trimmed by 2 bases and 7 bases, with 15 bases remaining between them. CDR1 is SGHNT and CDR2 is YYREEE in the germline V gene (reference sequence). The CDR3 extends over 15 amino acids. The time point: blood 4 weeks post-SBRT, at nephrectomy. The sample's treatment: 15 Gy SBRT to primary tumor, nephrectomy 4 weeks later. The data derive from a study of radiation and T cells in renal cell carcinoma. Using immunoSEQ multiplex PCR, the repertoire was profiled, and TCRdb retains in-frame clones only, with some absent. Seen here are roughly 90,000 clones, around 81% observed once, and the top ten hold just under 9.5%.

The sample here was blood, taken from a patient whose treatment included radiotherapy and nephrectomy. The chain uses TRBV5-4 and TRBJ1-4; D gene uncertain. The receptor comes from a man aged 50 or older with renal cell carcinoma. CDR3 region: CASSLGSKGVEKLFF. CDR3 sequence (DNA): TGTGCCAGCAGCTTAGGGAGTAAGGGTGTTGAAAAACTGTTTTTT.